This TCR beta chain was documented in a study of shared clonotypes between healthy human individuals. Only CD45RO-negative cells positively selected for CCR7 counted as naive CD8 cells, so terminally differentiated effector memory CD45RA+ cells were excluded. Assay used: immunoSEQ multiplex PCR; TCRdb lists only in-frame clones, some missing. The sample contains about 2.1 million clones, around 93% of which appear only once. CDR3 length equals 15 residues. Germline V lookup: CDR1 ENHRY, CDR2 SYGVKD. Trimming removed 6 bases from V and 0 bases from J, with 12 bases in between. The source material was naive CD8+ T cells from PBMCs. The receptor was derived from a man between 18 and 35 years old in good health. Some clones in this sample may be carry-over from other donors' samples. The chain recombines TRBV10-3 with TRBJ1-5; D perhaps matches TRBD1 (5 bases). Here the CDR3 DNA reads TGTGCCATCAGCGAGGGGCGAGATAGCAATCAGCCCCAGCATTTT. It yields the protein CAISEGRDSNQPQHF.